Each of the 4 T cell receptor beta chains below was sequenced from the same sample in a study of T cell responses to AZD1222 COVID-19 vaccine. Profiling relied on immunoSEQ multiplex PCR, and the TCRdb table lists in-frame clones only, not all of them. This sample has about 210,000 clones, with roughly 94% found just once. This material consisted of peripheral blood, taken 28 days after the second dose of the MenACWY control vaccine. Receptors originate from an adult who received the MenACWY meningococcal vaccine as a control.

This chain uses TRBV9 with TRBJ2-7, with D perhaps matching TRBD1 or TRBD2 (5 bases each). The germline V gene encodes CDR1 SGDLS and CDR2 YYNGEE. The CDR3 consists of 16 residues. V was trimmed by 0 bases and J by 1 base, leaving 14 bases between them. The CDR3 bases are TGTGCCAGCAGCGTAGCCCGGGACGGGAAATCCTACGAGCAGTACTTC. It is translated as CASSVARDGKSYEQYF.

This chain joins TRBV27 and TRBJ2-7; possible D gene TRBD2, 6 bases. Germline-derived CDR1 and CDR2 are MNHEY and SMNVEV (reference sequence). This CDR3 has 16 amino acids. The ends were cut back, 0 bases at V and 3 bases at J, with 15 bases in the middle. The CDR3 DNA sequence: TGTGCCAGCAGTTTATCTGGGGGGAGTACTTTCTACGAGCAGTACTTC. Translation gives CASSLSGGSTFYEQYF.

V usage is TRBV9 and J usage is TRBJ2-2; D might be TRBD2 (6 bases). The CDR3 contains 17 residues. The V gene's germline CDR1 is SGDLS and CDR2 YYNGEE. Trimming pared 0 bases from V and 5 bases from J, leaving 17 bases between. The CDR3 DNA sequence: TGTGCCAGCAGCGTAGGAATCACACTAGCCGGTACCGGGGAGCTGTTTTTT. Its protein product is CASSVGITLAGTGELFF. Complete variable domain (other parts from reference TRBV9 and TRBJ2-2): DSGVTQTPKHLITATGQRVTLRCSPRSGDLSVYWYQQSLDQGLQFLIQYYNGEERAKGNILERFSAQQFPDLHSELNLSSLELGDSALYFCASSVGITLAGTGELFFGEGSRLTVL.

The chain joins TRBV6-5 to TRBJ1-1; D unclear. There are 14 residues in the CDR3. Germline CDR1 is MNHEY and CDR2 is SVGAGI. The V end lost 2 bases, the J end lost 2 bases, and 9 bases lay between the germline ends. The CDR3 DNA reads TGTGCCAGCAGTTACACTCTGGTAAACACTGAAGCTTTCTTT. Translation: CASSYTLVNTEAFF.